A single sample is the source of the 14 T cell receptor beta chains below, sequenced in a study of shared clonotypes between healthy human individuals. Libraries were prepared by immunoSEQ multiplex PCR; TCRdb keeps only in-frame clonotypes and omits some of them. This sample has about 1.1 million clones, with approximately 75% found just once. Sequencing was carried out using memory CD4+ T cells from PBMCs. The subset denotes: CD45RA-negative fraction. These TCRs come from a man in his late teens or twenties in good health. Some clones in this sample may be carry-over from other donors' samples.

The rearrangement uses TRBV4-1 and TRBJ1-3; D not resolved. The V end was cut by 4 bases, the J end by 4 bases, with 11 bases between. The CDR3 is made up of 14 amino acids. Germline values: CDR1 MGHRA, CDR2 YSYEKL. In DNA, the CDR3 is TGCGCCAGCAGCCTCTCGGATAAGGGAAACACCATATATTTT. Protein sequence: CASSLSDKGNTIYF.

This clone was counted a single time. A much larger clone differs from this one at a single base, so this may be a read error. The V and J genes are TRBV5-8 and TRBJ2-7; D might be TRBD1 (5 bases). Germline V gene lookup returns CDR1 SGHTS and CDR2 YDEGEE. This CDR3 is built from 13 residues. The CDR3 bases are TGTGTCAGCAACCCACAGGCTCCCAACGAGCAGTACTTC. It is translated as CVSNPQAPNEQYF. The full variable domain, completed using reference TRBV5-8 and TRBJ2-7, is EAGVTQSPTHLIKTRGQQATLRCSPISGHTSVYWYQQALGLGLQFLLWYDEGEERNRGNFPPRFSGRQFPNYSSELNVNALELEDSALYLCVSNPQAPNEQYFGPGTRLTVT.

The chain couples TRBV5-4 to TRBJ1-2, with D perhaps TRBD1 (6 bases). CDR1 is SGHNT, CDR2 YYREEE, per germline (reference sequence). Trimming removed 0 bases at V and 8 bases at J, with 14 bases between. CDR3 length: 14 residues. The CDR3 nucleotides read TGTGCCAGCAGCTTGGCCGCGGGGGCGCGAGGCTACACCTTC. Residues: CASSLAAGARGYTF.

This chain connects TRBV7-2 to TRBJ2-1, with 8 bases that match TRBD1. The V segment lost 5 bases and the J segment 3 bases; nucleotides outside the gene matches: 9. Germline CDR1 is SGHTA and CDR2 is FQGNSA. The CDR3 loop spans 16 amino acids. The CDR3, as DNA: TGTGCCAGCAGCGCCAGACAGGGGATGGGCTACAATGAGCAGTTCTTC. It translates to CASSARQGMGYNEQFF.

This clone was detected a few times. The V gene is TRBV28, the J gene TRBJ2-7; a possible D gene is TRBD1 (6 bases). Trimming left V 6 bases short and J 3 bases short, with 12 bases between. This CDR3 is built from 13 residues. Germline assignment: CDR1 MDHEN and CDR2 SYDVKM. The CDR3 sequence: CASSNPQGYEQYF. CDR3 DNA: TGTGCCAGCAGCAACCCACAGGGCTACGAGCAGTACTTC.

This chain joins TRBV7-2 and TRBJ1-5, with no clear D. Germline V gene lookup returns CDR1 SGHTA and CDR2 FQGNSA. Trimming cost V 1 base and J 2 bases, with 18 bases left between them. This CDR3 comprises 18 residues. The CDR3 DNA sequence: TGTGCCAGCAGCTTAGTGGGCGACGGAAAGAGAGGCAATCAGCCCCAGCATTTT. Residues: CASSLVGDGKRGNQPQHF.

This clone was seen a few times. V and J are TRBV29-1 and TRBJ2-3; D ambiguous. CDR1 and CDR2 from the germline V gene are SQVTM and ANQGSEA. Trimming stripped 7 bases from V and 0 bases from J, with 11 bases between. The CDR3 is 13 amino acids. The CDR3 reads CSADTTSTDTQYF. The CDR3 DNA reads TGCAGCGCTGACACTACTAGCACAGATACGCAGTATTTT.

This clone was seen a handful of times. The chain couples TRBV29-1 to TRBJ2-1; 10 positions match TRBD2. Germline V CDR1 and CDR2: SQVTM, ANQGSEA. J lost 5 bases, V lost 6 bases, and 7 bases had no gene match. The CDR3 runs to 14 residues. The CDR3 DNA is TGCAGCGTAACCGGGACTAGCGTCAACAATGAGCAGTTCTTC. It is translated as CSVTGTSVNNEQFF.

This clone occurred many times. This chain uses TRBV29-1 with TRBJ2-5, with D perhaps assigned TRBD1 or TRBD2 (5 bases each). This CDR3 is 12 amino acids long. Between the trimmed V and J ends, which lost 3 bases and 2 bases, there was a span of 7 bases. The germline V gene encodes CDR1 SQVTM and CDR2 ANQGSEA. The CDR3 region is CSVEGDQETQYF. CDR3 bases: TGCAGCGTTGAGGGGGATCAAGAGACCCAGTACTTC.

The chain carries TRBV28 and TRBJ2-2; D unresolved. This CDR3 comprises 12 residues. Trimming removed 8 bases at V and 6 bases at J, with 10 bases between. Germline loops: CDR1 MDHEN, CDR2 SYDVKM. The CDR3: CASLLGSGELFF. Written as DNA, the CDR3 is TGTGCCAGCCTCCTGGGGTCCGGGGAGCTGTTTTTT.

The V call is TRBV19, the J call TRBJ1-4; the match to TRBD1 covers 11 bases. This CDR3 is built from 16 residues. J was trimmed by 8 bases and V by 3 bases; bases with no gene match: 8. Germline lookup yields CDR1 LNHDA and CDR2 SQIVND (reference sequence). The CDR3 reads CASSMRTGGDREKLFF. DNA for the CDR3: TGTGCCAGTAGTATGAGGACAGGGGGCGATCGGGAAAAACTGTTTTTT.

The chain recombines TRBV7-2 with TRBJ2-3, with 9 bases aligning to TRBD2. Germline V gene lookup returns CDR1 SGHTA and CDR2 FQGNSA. Trimming took 1 base from V and 5 from J; bases not matched to a gene: 4. The CDR3 consists of 15 residues. CDR3 DNA: TGTGCCAGCAGCTTAGGGCGGGAGGGTGGAGATACGCAGTATTTT. Its protein product is CASSLGREGGDTQYF.

This clone was seen a handful of times. The V gene is TRBV11-1, the J gene TRBJ2-7; possibly TRBD2 for D (6 bases). This CDR3 comprises 16 residues. Germline V gene sequence: CDR1 SGHAT, CDR2 FQDESV (reference sequence). Trimming removed 4 bases from V and 4 bases from J, with 20 bases in between. The CDR3 DNA reads TGTGCCAGCAGCTCCACGGGAGCCCCCCGCGGATACGAGCAGTACTTC. It encodes CASSSTGAPRGYEQYF.

The gene calls are TRBV7-2 and TRBJ2-5; no reliable D call. V shed 8 bases and J shed 1 base, with 11 bases lying between them. The CDR3 is 13 amino acids. CDR1 is SGHTA and CDR2 is FQGNSA in the germline V gene. The CDR3 DNA reads as TGTGCCAGCCGACTGGACGTCCAAGAGACCCAGTACTTC. This gives the protein CASRLDVQETQYF.